Listed below are T cell receptor beta chains from one sample, sequenced in a study of siplizumab effects on memory and regulatory T cells. Using immunoSEQ multiplex PCR, the repertoire was profiled, and TCRdb retains in-frame clones only, with some absent. Altogether about 100,000 clones are present, 85% to 95% being singletons, with the ten largest covering 1% to 1.5%. Sequences were obtained from non-Treg CD4+ T cells sorted from blood. Source of these receptors: a human donor in good health. The CDR3 runs from the conserved cysteine through the conserved F or W. A D gene is named only where the DNA matches it firmly. The listing skips clone size in some rows; elsewhere it reads once, few, many or a size class.

cdr3_aa cdr3_nt v_call d_call j_call clone_size cdr3_length
CASSGTAGGNQPQHF TGTGCCAGCAGCGGAACAGCAGGCGGCAATCAGCCCCAGCATTTT TRBV28 NA TRBJ1-5 few 15
CASSKVAASGSGETQYF TGTGCCAGCAGCAAAGTTGCGGCTAGCGGGAGCGGAGAGACCCAGTACTTC TRBV21-1 NA TRBJ2-5 NA 17
CAWSTGDYGYTF TGTGCCTGGAGTACAGGGGACTATGGCTACACCTTC TRBV30 TRBD1 TRBJ1-2 NA 12
CASSHLRDRVNNEQFF TGTGCCAGTAGTCACCTCCGGGATAGGGTTAACAATGAGCAGTTCTTC TRBV19 NA TRBJ2-1 once 16
CASSEGGTLTYEQYF TGCGCCAGCAGTGAAGGCGGCACCCTTACCTACGAGCAGTACTTC TRBV10-1 NA TRBJ2-7 NA 15
CASGGYTDTQYF TGTGCCAGCGGGGGTTACACAGATACGCAGTATTTT TRBV7-9 NA TRBJ2-3 NA 12
CASLIRGEETQYF TGTGCCAGCCTTATAAGGGGGGAAGAGACCCAGTACTTC TRBV5-4 NA TRBJ2-5 once 13
CASSTGPLRGYTF TGTGCCAGCAGCACAGGACCCCTTAGGGGCTACACCTTC TRBV11-1 NA TRBJ1-2 NA 13
CSSESLQGETQYF TGCAGCTCTGAATCTCTACAGGGTGAGACCCAGTACTTC TRBV29-1 NA TRBJ2-5 NA 13
CASSVTGGINTGELFF TGTGCCAGCAGCGTCACAGGGGGCATAAACACCGGGGAGCTGTTTTTT TRBV9 TRBD1 TRBJ2-2 NA 16
CASTLTGSYGYTF TGTGCCAGCACCCTAACAGGTTCCTATGGCTACACCTTC TRBV11-2 NA TRBJ1-2 NA 13
CASSRGQANYGYTF TGTGCCAGCTCACGTGGACAGGCCAACTATGGCTACACCTTC TRBV18 TRBD1 TRBJ1-2 NA 14
CATLGTGGVETQYF TGTGCCACTCTTGGTACAGGGGGCGTAGAGACCCAGTACTTC TRBV19 TRBD1 TRBJ2-5 NA 14
CASSLSLAGGEQYF TGCGCCAGCAGCTTGAGCCTAGCGGGAGGCGAGCAGTACTTC TRBV5-1 TRBD2 TRBJ2-7 NA 14
CASSLAGSTDTQYF TGTGCCAGCAGCCTAGCGGGATCCACAGATACGCAGTATTTT TRBV14 TRBD2 TRBJ2-3 NA 14
CASSIDVTGTEKLFF TGTGCCAGTAGTATAGACGTGACAGGGACTGAAAAACTGTTTTTT TRBV19 TRBD1 TRBJ1-4 NA 15
CASSLGLGGQKYF TGTGCCAGCAGTCTCGGACTAGGGGGACAAAAATACTTC TRBV28 NA TRBJ2-5 NA 13
CASSISSSRRANEKLFF TGTGCCAGTAGTATTAGCAGCAGCCGCCGAGCTAATGAAAAACTGTTTTTT TRBV19 NA TRBJ1-4 NA 17
CASSGGGAGTDTQYF TGTGCCAGCAGTGGAGGGGGCGCTGGCACAGATACGCAGTATTTT TRBV28 NA TRBJ2-3 NA 15
CASRSYPSGPPYEQYF TGTGCCAGCAGATCATACCCCAGCGGACCCCCCTACGAGCAGTACTTC TRBV7-2 NA TRBJ2-7 NA 16
CASSLWVLAGGPGELFF TGTGCCAGCAGTTTATGGGTACTAGCGGGAGGCCCCGGGGAGCTGTTTTTT TRBV28 TRBD2 TRBJ2-2 NA 17
CASSLSGVYGYTF TGTGCCAGCAGTTTAAGTGGGGTATATGGCTACACCTTC TRBV28 NA TRBJ1-2 NA 13
CASKVQGSEAFF TGTGCCAGCAAGGTACAGGGGTCTGAAGCTTTCTTT TRBV6-5 TRBD1 TRBJ1-1 NA 12
CASSGGIDRQETQYF TGTGCCAGCTCCGGGGGTATCGACAGACAAGAGACCCAGTACTTC TRBV13 NA TRBJ2-5 NA 15
CASSIQTRFRETQYF TGTGCCAGCAGCATACAGACTAGGTTCAGAGAGACCCAGTACTTC TRBV7-9 NA TRBJ2-5 NA 15
CATGGFSYEQYF TGTGCCACGGGGGGGTTCTCCTACGAGCAGTACTTC TRBV2 TRBD2 TRBJ2-7 NA 12
CASRGLAGGVGDEQFF TGCGCCTCCCGAGGCCTAGCGGGAGGTGTGGGGGATGAGCAGTTCTTC TRBV5-1 TRBD2 TRBJ2-1 NA 16
CASKRGQGVGGELFF TGTGCCAGCAAAAGGGGACAGGGCGTCGGCGGGGAGCTGTTTTTT TRBV6-5 TRBD1 TRBJ2-2 NA 15
CASYSNYGYTF TGTGCCAGCTATTCAAACTATGGCTACACCTTC TRBV2 NA TRBJ1-2 NA 11
CSVEHSYEQYF TGCAGCGTTGAACACAGTTACGAGCAGTACTTC TRBV29-1 NA TRBJ2-7 once 11
CASSPRTIPTDTQYF TGTGCCAGCAGCCCAAGGACAATACCCACAGATACGCAGTATTTT TRBV9 NA TRBJ2-3 NA 15
CASSHRDRGTGELFF TGTGCCAGCAGCCACCGGGACAGGGGGACCGGGGAGCTGTTTTTT TRBV14 TRBD1 TRBJ2-2 NA 15
CATSRGSGRPDYGYTF TGTGCCACCAGCAGAGGATCAGGGAGGCCCGACTATGGCTACACCTTC TRBV15 NA TRBJ1-2 NA 16
CASRALQTGNTEAFF TGTGCCAGCAGAGCGCTACAGACAGGGAACACTGAAGCTTTCTTT TRBV7-3 NA TRBJ1-1 NA 15
CASGLEGGFGGYTF TGCGCCAGCGGCCTCGAGGGCGGTTTCGGTGGCTACACCTTC TRBV5-1 NA TRBJ1-2 once 14
CASSLFAGSTEAFF TGTGCCAGCAGCCTTTTTGCCGGGAGTACTGAAGCTTTCTTT TRBV6-5 NA TRBJ1-1 NA 14
CASSLELGRETQYF TGTGCCAGCAGCTTAGAATTGGGGAGAGAGACCCAGTACTTC TRBV7-6 NA TRBJ2-5 NA 14
CASSYVAEGNTIYF TGTGCCAGCAGTTACGTGGCAGAGGGAAACACCATATATTTT TRBV6-6 NA TRBJ1-3 NA 14
CASAVGWGAEDEQFF TGCGCCAGCGCCGTTGGTTGGGGGGCCGAGGATGAGCAGTTCTTC TRBV5-1 NA TRBJ2-1 NA 15
CASSGGQYEQYF TGCGCCAGCAGTGGGGGCCAATACGAGCAGTACTTC TRBV10-1 NA TRBJ2-7 NA 12
CASSPPGGGRTGELFF TGTGCCAGCAGCCCCCCGGGGGGAGGAAGGACCGGGGAGCTGTTTTTT TRBV7-3 TRBD2 TRBJ2-2 NA 16
CASSLKLAGVQETQYF TGTGCCAGCAGCTTAAAACTAGCGGGAGTTCAAGAGACCCAGTACTTC TRBV7-2 TRBD2 TRBJ2-5 NA 16
CASSDITLAGFNEQFF TGTGCCAGCAGTGACATTACGCTAGCGGGCTTCAATGAGCAGTTCTTC TRBV6-1 TRBD2 TRBJ2-1 NA 16
CASSPDTVTYNEQFF TGTGCCAGCTCCCCCGACACAGTTACCTACAATGAGCAGTTCTTC TRBV18 NA TRBJ2-1 NA 15
CASTISGNRETQYF TGTGCCAGCACAATTAGCGGGAACCGAGAGACCCAGTACTTC TRBV28 TRBD2 TRBJ2-5 NA 14